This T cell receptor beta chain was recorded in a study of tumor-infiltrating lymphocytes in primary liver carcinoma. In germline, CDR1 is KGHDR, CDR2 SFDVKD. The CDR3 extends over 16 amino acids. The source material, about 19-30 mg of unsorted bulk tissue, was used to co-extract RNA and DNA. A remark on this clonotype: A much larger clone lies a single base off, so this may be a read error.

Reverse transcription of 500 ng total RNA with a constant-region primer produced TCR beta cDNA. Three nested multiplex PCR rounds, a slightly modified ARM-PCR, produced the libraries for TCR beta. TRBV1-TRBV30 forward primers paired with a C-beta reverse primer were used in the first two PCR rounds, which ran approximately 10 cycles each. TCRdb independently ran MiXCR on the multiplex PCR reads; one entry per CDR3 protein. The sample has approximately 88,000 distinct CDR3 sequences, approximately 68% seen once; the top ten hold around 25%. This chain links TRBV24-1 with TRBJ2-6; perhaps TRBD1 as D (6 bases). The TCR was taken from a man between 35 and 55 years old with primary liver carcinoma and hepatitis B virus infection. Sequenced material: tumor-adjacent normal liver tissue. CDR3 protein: CATSDSGVDGANLLTF. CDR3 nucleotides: TGTGCCACCAGTGATTCAGGGGTGGACGGGGCCAACCTCCTGACTTTC.